This TCR delta chain was identified in a study of Vδ1+ human thymocytes. Findings and limits, study-wide: In the thymus, TRG and TRD repertoires looked highly polyclonal with Gaussian CDR3 lengths.

RNA was extracted from the cells and then reverse transcribed. Multiplex PCR used pooled V-gene forward primers and a constant-region reverse primer to amplify CDR3s. TCRdb reapplied CATT to the multiplex PCR reads. Among under 25,000 delta-chain clones listed, approximately 8.8% were seen once. The length of the CDR3 is 20 amino acids, counting both ends. Per germline, CDR1 TSWWSYY and CDR2 QGS. Thymocytes were sorted as CD3+ TCRVdelta1+ TCRVdelta2- after alphabeta T cell depletion. This clone was seen more than once but under ten times. Antigen: not known. The DNA is omitted, as the CDR3 cannot be located on it reliably, and the CDR3 follows TCRdb's listing.

The receptor was derived from a child less than two years old who had congenital heart surgery. The sequencing sample was made of Vdelta1+ gamma-delta thymocytes from the thymus. Sample subset: FACS-sorted CD3+ TCRalphabeta- TCRVdelta1+ TCRVdelta2- thymocytes. The chain joins TRDV1 to TRDJ2; TRDD3, the D gene given by the table, was not confirmed from the DNA. The CDR3 spells CALGALPLGDTSSLTAQLFF.